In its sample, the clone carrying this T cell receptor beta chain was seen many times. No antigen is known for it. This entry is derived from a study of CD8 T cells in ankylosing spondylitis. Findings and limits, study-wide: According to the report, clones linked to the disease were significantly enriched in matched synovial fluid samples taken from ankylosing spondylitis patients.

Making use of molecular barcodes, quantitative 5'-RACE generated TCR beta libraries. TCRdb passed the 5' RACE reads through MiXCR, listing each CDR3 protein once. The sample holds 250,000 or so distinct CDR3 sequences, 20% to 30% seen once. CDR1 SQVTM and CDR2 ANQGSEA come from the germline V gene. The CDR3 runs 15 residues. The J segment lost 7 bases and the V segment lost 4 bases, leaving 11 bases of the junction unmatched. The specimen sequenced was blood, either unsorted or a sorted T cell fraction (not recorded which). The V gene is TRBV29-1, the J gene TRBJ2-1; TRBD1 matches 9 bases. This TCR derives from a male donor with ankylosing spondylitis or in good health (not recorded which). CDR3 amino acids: CSVALSGQGWNEQFF. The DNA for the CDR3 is TGCAGCGTTGCCCTTTCTGGACAGGGGTGGAATGAGCAGTTCTTC.